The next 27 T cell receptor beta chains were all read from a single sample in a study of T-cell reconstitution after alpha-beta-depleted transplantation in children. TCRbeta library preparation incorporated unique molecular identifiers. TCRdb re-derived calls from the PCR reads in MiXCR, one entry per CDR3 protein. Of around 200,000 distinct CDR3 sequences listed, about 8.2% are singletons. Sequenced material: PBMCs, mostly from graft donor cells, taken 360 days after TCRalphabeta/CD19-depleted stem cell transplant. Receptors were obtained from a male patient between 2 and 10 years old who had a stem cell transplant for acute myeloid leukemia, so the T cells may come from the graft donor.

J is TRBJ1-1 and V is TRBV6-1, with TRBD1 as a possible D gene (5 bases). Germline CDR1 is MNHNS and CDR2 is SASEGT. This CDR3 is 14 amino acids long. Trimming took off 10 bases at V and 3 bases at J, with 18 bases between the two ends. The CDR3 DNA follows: TGTGCCACCAAAGAGGGGCTTTCGGACACTGAAGCTTTCTTT. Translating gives CATKEGLSDTEAFF.

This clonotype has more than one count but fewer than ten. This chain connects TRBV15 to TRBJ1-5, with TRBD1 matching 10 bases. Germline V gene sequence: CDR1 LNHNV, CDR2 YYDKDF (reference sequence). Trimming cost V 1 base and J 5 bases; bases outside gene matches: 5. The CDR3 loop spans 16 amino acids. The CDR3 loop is CATSRGGTGEHQPQHF. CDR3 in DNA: TGTGCCACCAGCAGAGGCGGGACAGGGGAGCATCAGCCCCAGCATTTT.

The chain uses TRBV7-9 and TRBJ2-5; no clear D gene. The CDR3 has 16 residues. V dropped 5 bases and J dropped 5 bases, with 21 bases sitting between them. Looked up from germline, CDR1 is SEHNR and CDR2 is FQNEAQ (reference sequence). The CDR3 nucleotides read TGTGCCAGCAGCCATTCAAGTTTGGACCCTCGGGAGACCCAGTACTTC. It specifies CASSHSSLDPRETQYF. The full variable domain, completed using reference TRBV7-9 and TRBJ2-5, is DTGVSQNPRHKITKRGQNVTFRCDPISEHNRLYWYRQTLGQGPEFLTYFQNEAQLEKSRLLSDRFSAERPKGSFSTLEIQRTEQGDSAMYLCASSHSSLDPRETQYFGPGTRLLVL.

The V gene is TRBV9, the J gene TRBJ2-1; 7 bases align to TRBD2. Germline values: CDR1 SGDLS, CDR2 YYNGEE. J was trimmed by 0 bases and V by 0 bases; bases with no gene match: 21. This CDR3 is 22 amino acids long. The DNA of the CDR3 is TGTGCCAGCAGCGTAGCCTCATTAGCGGGTGACATCCTTTCGGCCTCCTACAATGAGCAGTTCTTC. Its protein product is CASSVASLAGDILSASYNEQFF.

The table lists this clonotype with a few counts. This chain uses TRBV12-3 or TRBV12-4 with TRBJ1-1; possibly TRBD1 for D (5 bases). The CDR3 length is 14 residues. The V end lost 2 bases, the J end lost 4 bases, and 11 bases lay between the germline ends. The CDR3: CASSLPGGGTEAFF. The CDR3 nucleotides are TGTGCCAGCAGTTTACCGGGGGGAGGCACTGAAGCTTTCTTT.

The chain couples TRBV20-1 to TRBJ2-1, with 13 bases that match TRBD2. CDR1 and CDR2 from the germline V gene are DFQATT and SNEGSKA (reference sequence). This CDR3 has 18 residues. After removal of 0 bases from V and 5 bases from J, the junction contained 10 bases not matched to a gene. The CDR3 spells CSARERYPGLAGNNEQFF. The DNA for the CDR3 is TGCAGTGCTAGAGAGAGGTACCCGGGACTAGCGGGAAACAATGAGCAGTTCTTC.

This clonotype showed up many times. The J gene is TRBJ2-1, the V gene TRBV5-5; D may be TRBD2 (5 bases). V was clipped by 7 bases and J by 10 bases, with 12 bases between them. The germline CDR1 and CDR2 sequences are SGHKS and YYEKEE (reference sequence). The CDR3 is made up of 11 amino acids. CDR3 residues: CASSPLAEQFF. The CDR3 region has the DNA TGTGCCAGCTCCCCATTAGCGGAGCAGTTCTTC. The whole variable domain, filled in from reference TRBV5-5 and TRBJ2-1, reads DAGVTQSPTHLIKTRGQQVTLRCSPISGHKSVSWYQQVLGQGPQFIFQYYEKEERGRGNFPDRFSARQFPNYSSELNVNALLLGDSALYLCASSPLAEQFFGPGTRLTVL.

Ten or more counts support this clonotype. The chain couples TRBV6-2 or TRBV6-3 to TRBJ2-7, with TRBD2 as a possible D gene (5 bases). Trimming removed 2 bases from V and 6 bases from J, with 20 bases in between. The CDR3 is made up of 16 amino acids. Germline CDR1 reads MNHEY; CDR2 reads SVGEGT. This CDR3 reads CASSYPQGRRPVEQYF. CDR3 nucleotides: TGTGCCAGCAGTTACCCCCAAGGACGGAGGCCTGTCGAGCAGTACTTC.

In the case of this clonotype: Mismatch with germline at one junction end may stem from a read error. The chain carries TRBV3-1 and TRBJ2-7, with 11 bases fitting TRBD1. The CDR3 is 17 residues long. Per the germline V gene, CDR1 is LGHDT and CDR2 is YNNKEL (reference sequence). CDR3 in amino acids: CASTQDPRTGGIYEQYF. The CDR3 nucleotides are TGTGCCAGCACCCAAGATCCTCGGACAGGGGGCATTTACGAGCAGTACTTC.

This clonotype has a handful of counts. CDR3 region: CSAPPGANTEAFF. The CDR3 DNA sequence: TGCAGTGCTCCCCCGGGGGCGAACACTGAAGCTTTCTTT. V is TRBV20-1 and J is TRBJ1-1; D may be TRBD1 (6 bases). Germline V gives CDR1 DFQATT, CDR2 SNEGSKA (reference sequence). V gave up 5 bases and J gave up 1 base, with 11 bases separating them. This CDR3 comprises 13 residues.

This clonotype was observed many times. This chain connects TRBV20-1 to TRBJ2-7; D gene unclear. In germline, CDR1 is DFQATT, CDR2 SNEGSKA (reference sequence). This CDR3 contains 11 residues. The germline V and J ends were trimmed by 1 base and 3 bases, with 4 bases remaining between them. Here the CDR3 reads CSARVNYEQYF. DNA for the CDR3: TGCAGTGCTAGAGTAAACTACGAGCAGTACTTC.

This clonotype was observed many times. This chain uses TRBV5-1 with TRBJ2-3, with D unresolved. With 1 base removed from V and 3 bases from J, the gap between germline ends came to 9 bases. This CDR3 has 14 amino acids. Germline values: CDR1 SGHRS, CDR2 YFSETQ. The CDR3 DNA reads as TGCGCCAGCAGCTTGAACTATCGGACAGATACGCAGTATTTT. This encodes CASSLNYRTDTQYF.

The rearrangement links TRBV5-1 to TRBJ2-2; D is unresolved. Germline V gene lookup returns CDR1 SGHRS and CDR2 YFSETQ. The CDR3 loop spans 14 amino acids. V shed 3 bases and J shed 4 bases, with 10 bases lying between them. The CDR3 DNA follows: TGCGCCAGCAGCTCAGGCTACAGCACCGGGGAGCTGTTTTTT. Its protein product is CASSSGYSTGELFF.

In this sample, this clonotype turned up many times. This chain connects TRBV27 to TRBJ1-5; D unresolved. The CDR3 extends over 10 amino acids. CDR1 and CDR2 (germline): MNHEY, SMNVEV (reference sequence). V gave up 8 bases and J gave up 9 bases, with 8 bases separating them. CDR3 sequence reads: CASGVRPQHF. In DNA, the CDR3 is TGTGCCAGCGGGGTACGGCCCCAGCATTTT.

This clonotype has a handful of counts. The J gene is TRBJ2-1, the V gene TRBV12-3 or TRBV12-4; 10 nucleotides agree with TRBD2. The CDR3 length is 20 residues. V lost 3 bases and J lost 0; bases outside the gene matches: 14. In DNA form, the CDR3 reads TGTGCCAGCAGTTTTTGGTCGGGTGGGGCTAGCGGGAGCTCCTACAATGAGCAGTTCTTC. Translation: CASSFWSGGASGSSYNEQFF.

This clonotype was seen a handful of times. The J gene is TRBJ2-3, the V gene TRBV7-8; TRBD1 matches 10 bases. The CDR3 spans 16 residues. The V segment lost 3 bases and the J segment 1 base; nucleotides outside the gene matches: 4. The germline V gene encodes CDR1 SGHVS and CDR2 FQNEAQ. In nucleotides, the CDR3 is TGTGCCAGCAGCTTGGCGACAGGGGGCGGCACAGATACGCAGTATTTT. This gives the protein CASSLATGGGTDTQYF.

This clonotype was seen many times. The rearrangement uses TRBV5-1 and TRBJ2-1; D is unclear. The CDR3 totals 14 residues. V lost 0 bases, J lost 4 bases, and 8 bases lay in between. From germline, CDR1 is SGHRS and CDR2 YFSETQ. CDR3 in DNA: TGCGCCAGCAGCTTGGGCCGACTGTACAATGAGCAGTTCTTC. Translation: CASSLGRLYNEQFF.

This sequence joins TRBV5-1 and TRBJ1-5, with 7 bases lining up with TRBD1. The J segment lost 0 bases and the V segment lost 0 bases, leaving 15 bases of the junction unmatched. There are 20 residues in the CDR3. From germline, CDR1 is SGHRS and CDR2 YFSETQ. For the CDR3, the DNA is TGCGCCAGCAGCTTGGCCCGTTCGGGACAGTCCACGGATAGCAATCAGCCCCAGCATTTT. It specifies CASSLARSGQSTDSNQPQHF.

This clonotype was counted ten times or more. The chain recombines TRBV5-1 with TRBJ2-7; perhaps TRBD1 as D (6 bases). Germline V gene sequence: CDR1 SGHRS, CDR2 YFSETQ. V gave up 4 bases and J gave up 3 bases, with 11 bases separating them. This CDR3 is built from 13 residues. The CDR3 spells CASSPGTNYEQYV. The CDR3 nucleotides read TGCGCCAGCAGCCCCGGGACAAACTACGAGCAGTACGTC.

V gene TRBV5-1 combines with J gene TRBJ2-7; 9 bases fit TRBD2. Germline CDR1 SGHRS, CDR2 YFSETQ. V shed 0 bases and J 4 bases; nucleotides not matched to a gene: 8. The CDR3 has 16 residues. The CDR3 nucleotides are TGCGCCAGCAGCTTGGATTCGACTAGCGGCCAATACGAGCAGTACTTC. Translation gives CASSLDSTSGQYEQYF.

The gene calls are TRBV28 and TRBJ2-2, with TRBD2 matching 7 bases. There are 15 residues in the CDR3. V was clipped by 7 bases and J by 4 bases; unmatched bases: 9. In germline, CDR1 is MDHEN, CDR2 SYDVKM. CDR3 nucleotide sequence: TGTGCCAGCACTCTGCGAGGGGAGGGCACCGGGGAGCTGTTTTTT. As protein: CASTLRGEGTGELFF.

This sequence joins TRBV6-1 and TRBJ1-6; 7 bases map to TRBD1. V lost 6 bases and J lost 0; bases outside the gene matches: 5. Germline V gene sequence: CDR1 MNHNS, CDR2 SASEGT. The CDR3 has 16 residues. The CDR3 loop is CASRGQPSSYNSPLHF. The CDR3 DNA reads TGTGCCAGCAGGGGACAGCCGAGCTCCTATAATTCACCCCTCCACTTT.

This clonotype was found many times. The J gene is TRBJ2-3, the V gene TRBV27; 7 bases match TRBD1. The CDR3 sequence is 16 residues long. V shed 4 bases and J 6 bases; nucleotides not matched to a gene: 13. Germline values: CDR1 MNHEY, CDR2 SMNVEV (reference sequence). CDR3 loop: CASSSVDRASRDTQYF. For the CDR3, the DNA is TGTGCCAGCAGTTCTGTAGACAGGGCCAGTAGGGATACGCAGTATTTT.

Here the CDR3 reads CASSLPGTVVHEQYF. As DNA, the CDR3 is TGTGCCAGCAGCTTACCGGGGACAGTTGTCCACGAGCAGTACTTC. This sequence joins TRBV7-9 and TRBJ2-7; 7 nucleotides align to TRBD1. The V segment lost 2 bases and the J segment 5 bases; nucleotides outside the gene matches: 9. The CDR3 sequence is 15 residues long. Germline CDR1 reads SEHNR; CDR2 reads FQNEAQ (reference sequence).

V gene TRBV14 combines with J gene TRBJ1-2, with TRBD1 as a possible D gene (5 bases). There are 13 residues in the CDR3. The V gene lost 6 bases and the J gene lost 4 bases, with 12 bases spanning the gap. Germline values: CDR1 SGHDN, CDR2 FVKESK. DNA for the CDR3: TGTGCCAGCAGTCTAAAAGGGGTCTATGGCTACACCTTC. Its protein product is CASSLKGVYGYTF.

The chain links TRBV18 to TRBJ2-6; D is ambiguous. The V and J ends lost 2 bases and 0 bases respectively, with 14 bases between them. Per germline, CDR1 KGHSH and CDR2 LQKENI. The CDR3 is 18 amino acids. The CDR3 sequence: CASSPSETASSGANVLTF. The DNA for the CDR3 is TGTGCCAGCTCACCATCGGAGACGGCCAGCTCTGGGGCCAACGTCCTGACTTTC.

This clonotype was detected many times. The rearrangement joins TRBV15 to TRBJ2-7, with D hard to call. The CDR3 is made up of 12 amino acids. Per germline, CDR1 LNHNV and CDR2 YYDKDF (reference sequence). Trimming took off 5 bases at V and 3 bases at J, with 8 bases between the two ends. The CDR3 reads CATSVGRYEQYF. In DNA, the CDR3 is TGTGCCACCAGCGTCGGCCGCTACGAGCAGTACTTC. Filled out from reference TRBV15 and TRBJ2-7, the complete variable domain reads DAMVIQNPRYQVTQFGKPVTLSCSQTLNHNVMYWYQQKSSQAPKLLFHYYDKDFNNEADTPDNFQSRRPNTSFCFLDIRSPGLGDTAMYLCATSVGRYEQYFGPGTRLTVT.